Listed here are 14 T cell receptor beta chains from one sample, sequenced in a study of T-cell reconstitution after alpha-beta-depleted transplantation in children. This sample's TCRbeta library carried unique molecular identifier barcodes. A single record per CDR3 protein comes from TCRdb applying MiXCR to the PCR reads. The data contain a few hundred thousand distinct CDR3 sequences, about a quarter of them singletons. Sample: PBMCs, taken before TCRalphabeta/CD19-depleted stem cell transplant. These receptors all stem from a boy younger than two with Wiskott-Aldrich syndrome, due to receive a stem cell transplant.

V gene TRBV5-1 combines with J gene TRBJ2-7; 12 positions match TRBD2. V lost 3 bases, J lost 5 bases, and 6 bases stayed unmatched. This CDR3 has 15 residues. CDR1 SGHRS and CDR2 YFSETQ come from the germline V gene. The CDR3 protein is CASSSGLAGLHEQYF. The DNA for the CDR3 is TGCGCCAGCAGCTCCGGACTAGCGGGACTCCACGAGCAGTACTTC.

The chain couples TRBV5-1 to TRBJ2-3; D gene unclear. Germline values: CDR1 SGHRS, CDR2 YFSETQ. V was clipped by 5 bases and J by 4 bases, with 11 bases between them. CDR3 length equals 13 residues. CDR3 loop: CASRPSSPDTQYF. CDR3 DNA: TGCGCCAGCAGGCCCTCAAGCCCAGATACGCAGTATTTT.

The chain combines TRBV19 with TRBJ2-1; 11 nucleotides match TRBD2. This CDR3 spans 16 amino acids. Trimming cost V 1 base and J 7 bases; bases outside gene matches: 6. Germline lookup yields CDR1 LNHDA and CDR2 SQIVND (reference sequence). CDR3 coding DNA: TGTGCCAGTAGTATAGTGGCGGGACTAGCGGTTAATGAGCAGTTCTTC. It codes for CASSIVAGLAVNEQFF. The entire variable domain, with the rest obtained from reference TRBV19 and TRBJ2-1, is as follows: DGGITQSPKYLFRKEGQNVTLSCEQNLNHDAMYWYRQDPGQGLRLIYYSQIVNDFQKGDIAEGYSVSREKKESFPLTVTSAQKNPTAFYLCASSIVAGLAVNEQFFGPGTRLTVL.

The chain employs TRBV10-3 and TRBJ2-3; D ambiguous. This CDR3 has 12 amino acids. Trimming cost V 5 bases and J 9 bases, with 12 bases left between them. From germline, CDR1 is ENHRY and CDR2 SYGVKD. The CDR3 is CAISCLGLTQYF. DNA for the CDR3: TGTGCCATCAGTTGTTTGGGGTTAACGCAGTATTTT.

The chain links TRBV5-6 to TRBJ2-5; no clear D gene. Trimming shortened V by 7 bases and J by 1 base, and 17 bases separated the two germline ends. The CDR3 spans 15 residues. Germline lookup yields CDR1 SGHDT and CDR2 YYEEEE. The CDR3 region has the DNA TGTGCCAGCTATGACTTCAGGCGGAGCCAAGAGACCCAGTACTTC. Amino acids: CASYDFRRSQETQYF.

V usage is TRBV5-1 and J usage is TRBJ2-4; D is possibly TRBD1 or TRBD2 (6 bases each). Germline CDR1 and CDR2: SGHRS and YFSETQ. CDR3 length: 20 residues. V lost 2 bases to trimming and J lost 3 bases, with 27 bases between them. CDR3 bases: TGCGCCAGCAGCTTTAACGGGGGCGCGAGTTTCCCCTTCGGCAAAAACATTCAGTACTTC. Amino acids: CASSFNGGASFPFGKNIQYF.

This clonotype was counted a few times. The rearrangement links TRBV5-5 to TRBJ2-7, with 9 bases that match TRBD2. V dropped 2 bases and J dropped 5; count of bases not matched to a gene: 5. The CDR3 covers 14 residues. Germline V gene lookup returns CDR1 SGHKS and CDR2 YYEKEE (reference sequence). CDR3 amino acids: CASSLAGGKNEQYF. The CDR3 nucleotides read TGTGCCAGCAGCTTAGCGGGAGGAAAAAACGAGCAGTACTTC. Variable domain in full (rest from reference TRBV5-5 and TRBJ2-7): DAGVTQSPTHLIKTRGQQVTLRCSPISGHKSVSWYQQVLGQGPQFIFQYYEKEERGRGNFPDRFSARQFPNYSSELNVNALLLGDSALYLCASSLAGGKNEQYFGPGTRLTVT.

This clonotype came up once. J is TRBJ2-1 and V is TRBV7-8; 7 bases map to TRBD2. Germline assignment: CDR1 SGHVS and CDR2 FQNEAQ. J was trimmed by 9 bases and V by 5 bases; bases with no gene match: 13. The CDR3 extends over 15 amino acids. CDR3 nucleotide sequence: TGTGCCAGCAGCCCCGGACTAGTGGTTCTGGGTGAGCAGTTCTTC. The encoded protein is CASSPGLVVLGEQFF.

The J gene is TRBJ2-7, the V gene TRBV4-1; D remains unclear. Trimming pared 0 bases from V and 3 bases from J, leaving 6 bases between. CDR1 is MGHRA, CDR2 YSYEKL, per germline. This CDR3 region has 13 residues. The CDR3 is CASSQEGRYEQYF. CDR3 DNA sequence: TGCGCCAGCAGCCAAGAAGGTCGCTACGAGCAGTACTTC.

In its sample, this clonotype was seen a few times. The DNA for the CDR3 is TGTGCCAGCAGAGAGAGCGGGAGGCATGAGCAGTTCTTC. Its protein product is CASRESGRHEQFF. The chain couples TRBV6-1 to TRBJ2-1; 9 bases fit TRBD2. V shed 6 bases and J 8 bases; nucleotides not matched to a gene: 5. In germline, CDR1 is MNHNS, CDR2 SASEGT. The CDR3 runs to 13 residues.

This clonotype showed up just a few times. The chain recombines TRBV20-1 with TRBJ2-1, with a weak D call TRBD2 (5 bases). In germline, CDR1 is DFQATT, CDR2 SNEGSKA (reference sequence). This CDR3 spans 11 amino acids. The V end lost 6 bases, the J end lost 6 bases, and 9 bases lay between the germline ends. The DNA for the CDR3 is TGCAGTGCACGTGAGGGCAATGAGCAGTTCTTC. It specifies CSAREGNEQFF.

The CDR3 loop is CASSPGRGVVRDIQYF. CDR3 nucleotides: TGTGCCAGCAGTCCCGGACGAGGGGTAGTCAGAGACATTCAGTACTTC. The V gene is TRBV27, the J gene TRBJ2-4; D is tentatively TRBD1 or TRBD2 (5 bases each). V was pared by 5 bases and J by 8 bases, with 22 bases between. The germline V gene has CDR1 MNHEY and CDR2 SMNVEV (reference sequence). The CDR3 is 16 residues long.

The chain carries TRBV6-1 and TRBJ2-3, with 9 bases aligning to TRBD1. The CDR3 extends over 15 amino acids. CDR1 and CDR2 from the germline V gene are MNHNS and SASEGT. V lost 6 bases and J lost 1; bases outside the gene matches: 5. CDR3 amino acids: CASRQQGARTDTQYF. CDR3 DNA sequence: TGTGCCAGCAGGCAACAGGGGGCGCGCACAGATACGCAGTATTTT.

V is TRBV20-1 and J is TRBJ2-1; 8 nucleotides line up with TRBD2. The CDR3 is 15 residues long. Germline V gene sequence: CDR1 DFQATT, CDR2 SNEGSKA (reference sequence). V trimming: 3 bases; J trimming: 4 bases; junction bases outside the gene matches: 8. The CDR3 sequence: CSARALAGRYNEQFF. The DNA for the CDR3 is TGCAGTGCTAGGGCTCTAGCGGGTCGGTACAATGAGCAGTTCTTC.